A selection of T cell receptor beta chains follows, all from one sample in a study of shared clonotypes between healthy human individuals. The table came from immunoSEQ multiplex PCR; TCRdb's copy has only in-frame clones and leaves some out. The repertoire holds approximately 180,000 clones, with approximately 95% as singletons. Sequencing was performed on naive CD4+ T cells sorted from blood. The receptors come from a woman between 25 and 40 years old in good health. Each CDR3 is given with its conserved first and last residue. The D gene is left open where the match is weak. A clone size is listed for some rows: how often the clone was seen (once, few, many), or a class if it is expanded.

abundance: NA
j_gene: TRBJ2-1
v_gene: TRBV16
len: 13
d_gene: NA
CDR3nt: TGTGCCAGCAGCCAAAGTCTTTTTTATGAGCAGTTCTTC
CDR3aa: CASSQSLFYEQFF

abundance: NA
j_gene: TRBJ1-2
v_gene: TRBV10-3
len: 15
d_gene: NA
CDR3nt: TGTGCCATCAGTGAGTCGGGGGCGACGACGTATGGCTACACCTTC
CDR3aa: CAISESGATTYGYTF

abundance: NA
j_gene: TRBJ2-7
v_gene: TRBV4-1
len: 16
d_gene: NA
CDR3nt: TGCGCCAGCAGCCAAGATGGTGGCGGGACAGTCTACGAGCAGTACTTC
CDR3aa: CASSQDGGGTVYEQYF

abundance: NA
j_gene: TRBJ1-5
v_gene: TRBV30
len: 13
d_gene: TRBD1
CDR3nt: TGTGCCTGGGTCGACAGGGGTTATCAGCCCCAGCATTTT
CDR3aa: CAWVDRGYQPQHF

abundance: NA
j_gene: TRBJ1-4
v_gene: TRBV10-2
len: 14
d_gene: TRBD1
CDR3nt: TGCGCCAGCAACGACAGGGCATCGAATGAAAAACTGTTTTTT
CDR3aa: CASNDRASNEKLFF

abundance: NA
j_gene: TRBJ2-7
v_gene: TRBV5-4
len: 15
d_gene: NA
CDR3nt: TGTGCCAGCAGCTTGGTTGGGACCGACGCTTACGAGCAGTACTTC
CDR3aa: CASSLVGTDAYEQYF

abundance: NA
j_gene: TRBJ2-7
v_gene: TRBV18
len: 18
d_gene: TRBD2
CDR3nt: TGTGCCAGCTCACCACTTCCCCCGACTAGCGGGAGGGCCTACGAGCAGTACTTC
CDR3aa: CASSPLPPTSGRAYEQYF

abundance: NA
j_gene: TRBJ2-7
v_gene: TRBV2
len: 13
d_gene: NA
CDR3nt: TGTGCCAGCCTCTGGGACTCCTCGGGGGAGCAGTACTTC
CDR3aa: CASLWDSSGEQYF

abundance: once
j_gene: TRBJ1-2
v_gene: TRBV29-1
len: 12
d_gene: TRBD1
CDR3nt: TGCAGCACCAATGACAGGGGGCTTGGCTACACCTTC
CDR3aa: CSTNDRGLGYTF

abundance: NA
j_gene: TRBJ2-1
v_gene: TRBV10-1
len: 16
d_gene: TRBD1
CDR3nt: TGCGCCAGCAGTGAGGGACAGGGAAGCTCCTACAATGAGCAGTTCTTC
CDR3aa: CASSEGQGSSYNEQFF

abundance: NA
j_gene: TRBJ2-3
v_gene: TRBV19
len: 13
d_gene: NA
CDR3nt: TGTGCCAGTAGTGGGCCACATAACACAGCGGGGTATTTT
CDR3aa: CASSGPHNTAGYF

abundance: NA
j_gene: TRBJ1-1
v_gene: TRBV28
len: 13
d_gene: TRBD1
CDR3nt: TGTGCCAGCAGTTGGACAGGGAACACTGAAGCTTTCTTT
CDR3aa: CASSWTGNTEAFF

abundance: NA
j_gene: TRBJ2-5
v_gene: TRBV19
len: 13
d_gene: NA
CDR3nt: TGTGCCAGTAGGAGGAGGGTTGGCGAGACCCAGTACTTC
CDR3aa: CASRRRVGETQYF

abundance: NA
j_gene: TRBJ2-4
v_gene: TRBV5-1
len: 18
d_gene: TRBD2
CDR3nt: TGCGCCAGCAGTCCCACGTTGACTAGCGGGAGGCCCGGGGACATTCAGTACTTC
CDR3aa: CASSPTLTSGRPGDIQYF

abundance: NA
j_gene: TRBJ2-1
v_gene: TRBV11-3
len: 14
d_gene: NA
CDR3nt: TGTGCCAGCAGCGCTAGCAGGGGGGCAAATGAGCAGTTCTTC
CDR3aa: CASSASRGANEQFF

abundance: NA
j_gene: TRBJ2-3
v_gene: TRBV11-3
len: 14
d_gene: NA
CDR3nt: TGTGCCAGCAGCCTCCAGGGGCGAGTAGATACGCAGTATTTT
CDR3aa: CASSLQGRVDTQYF

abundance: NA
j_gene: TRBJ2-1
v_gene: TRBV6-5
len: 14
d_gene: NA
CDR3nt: TGTGCCAGCAGTTCCTACCTCAAAAACAATGAGCAGTTCTTC
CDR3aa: CASSSYLKNNEQFF

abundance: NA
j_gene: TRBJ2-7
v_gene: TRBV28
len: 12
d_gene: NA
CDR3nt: TGTGCCAGCAGGGCAGGCTCCTACGAGCAGTACTTC
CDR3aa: CASRAGSYEQYF

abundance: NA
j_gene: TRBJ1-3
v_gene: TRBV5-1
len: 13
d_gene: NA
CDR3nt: TGCGCCAGCAGCTTGGGAGGGGCGAACACCATATATTTT
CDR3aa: CASSLGGANTIYF

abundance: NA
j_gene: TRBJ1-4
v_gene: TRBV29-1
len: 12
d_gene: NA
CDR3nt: TGCAGCGTCGCCCCGAGCCATGGAAAACTGTTTTTT
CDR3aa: CSVAPSHGKLFF

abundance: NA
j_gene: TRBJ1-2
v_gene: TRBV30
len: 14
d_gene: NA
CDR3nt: TGTGCCTGGAGGCGGGAAACAGCGATTTATGGCTACACCTTC
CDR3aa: CAWRRETAIYGYTF

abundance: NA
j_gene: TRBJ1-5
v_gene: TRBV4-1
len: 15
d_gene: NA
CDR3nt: TGCGCCAGCAGCCAAGTTCTCGAGAGCAATCAGCCCCAGCATTTT
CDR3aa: CASSQVLESNQPQHF

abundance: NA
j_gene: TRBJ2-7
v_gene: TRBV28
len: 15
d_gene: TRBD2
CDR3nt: TGTGCCAGCAGTTTATCAGCGGGAGGGTCCTACGAGCAGTACTTC
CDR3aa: CASSLSAGGSYEQYF

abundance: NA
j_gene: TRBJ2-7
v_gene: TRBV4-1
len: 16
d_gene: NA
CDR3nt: TGCGCCAGCAGCCAAGATAAAAAGCAGGGGGGCTACGAGCAGTACTTC
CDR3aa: CASSQDKKQGGYEQYF

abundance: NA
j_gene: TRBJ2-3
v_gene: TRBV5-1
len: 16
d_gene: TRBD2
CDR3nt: TGCGCCAGCAGCTTTAGCGGGGAGAAAGCCGGAGATACGCAGTATTTT
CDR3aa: CASSFSGEKAGDTQYF

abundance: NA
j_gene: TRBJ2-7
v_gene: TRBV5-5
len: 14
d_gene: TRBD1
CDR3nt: TGTGCCAGCAGCTTGTGGACAGGCTCCTACGAGCAGTACTTC
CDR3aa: CASSLWTGSYEQYF

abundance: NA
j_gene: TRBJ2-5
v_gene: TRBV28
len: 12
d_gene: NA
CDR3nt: TGTGCCAGCTCTATGTTAATTTCGGAGCAGTACTTC
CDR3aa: CASSMLISEQYF

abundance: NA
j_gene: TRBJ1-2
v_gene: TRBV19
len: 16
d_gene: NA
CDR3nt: TGTGCCAGTAGTGACCCAAGGAAGGGAGGCAGCTATGGCTACACCTTC
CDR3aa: CASSDPRKGGSYGYTF

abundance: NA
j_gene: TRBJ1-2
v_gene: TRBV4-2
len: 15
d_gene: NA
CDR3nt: TGTGCCAGCAGCCAAGATAAGGGGAATGGCTATGGCTACACCTTC
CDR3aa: CASSQDKGNGYGYTF

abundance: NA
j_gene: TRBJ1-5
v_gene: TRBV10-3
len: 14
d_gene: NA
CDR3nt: TGTGCCATCAGTGGAGGGAGGGGTTATCAGCCCCAGCATTTT
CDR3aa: CAISGGRGYQPQHF

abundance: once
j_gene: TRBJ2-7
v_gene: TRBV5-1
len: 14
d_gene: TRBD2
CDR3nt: TGCGCCCGGGGACTAGCCCGAAACAACTACGAGCAGTACTTC
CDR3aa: CARGLARNNYEQYF

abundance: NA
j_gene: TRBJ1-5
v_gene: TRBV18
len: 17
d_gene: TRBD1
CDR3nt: TGTGCCAGCTCACCGATCGAGAGGACAGGCCGTGGTCAGCCCCAGCATTTT
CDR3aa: CASSPIERTGRGQPQHF

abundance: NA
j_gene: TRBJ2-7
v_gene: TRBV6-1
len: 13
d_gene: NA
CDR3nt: TGTGCCAGCATTTCCCGGGGCGTCTACGAGCAGTACTTC
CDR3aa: CASISRGVYEQYF

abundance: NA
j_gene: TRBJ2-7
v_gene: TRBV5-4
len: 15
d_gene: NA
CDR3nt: TGTGCCAGCAGGCTCTCAGGGGGGGGTATCGACGAGCAGTACTTC
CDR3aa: CASRLSGGGIDEQYF

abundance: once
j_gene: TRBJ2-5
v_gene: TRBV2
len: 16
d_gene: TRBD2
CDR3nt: TGTGCCCGCAGTCGGGGACTAGCGGGAGGGGGGGAGACCCAGTACTTC
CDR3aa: CARSRGLAGGGETQYF

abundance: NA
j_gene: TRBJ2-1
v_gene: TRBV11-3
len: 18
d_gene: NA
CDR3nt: TGTGCCAGCAGCTTAGGATATCGGGCGGGAATAGACTACAATGAGCAGTTCTTC
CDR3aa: CASSLGYRAGIDYNEQFF

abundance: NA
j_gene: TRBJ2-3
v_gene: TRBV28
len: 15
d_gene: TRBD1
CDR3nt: TGTGCCAGCAGTTTAGCGTACAGGGGGATGGATACGCAGTATTTT
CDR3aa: CASSLAYRGMDTQYF

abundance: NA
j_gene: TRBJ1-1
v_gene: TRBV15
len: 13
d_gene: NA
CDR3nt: TGTGCCACCAGTTCTGCTCGGGGTAGTGAAGCTTTCTTT
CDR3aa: CATSSARGSEAFF

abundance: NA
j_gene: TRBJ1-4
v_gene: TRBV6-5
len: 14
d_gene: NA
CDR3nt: TGTGCCAGCAGGGGCGGGGGAGGGGAGGAAAAACTGTTTTTT
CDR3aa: CASRGGGGEEKLFF

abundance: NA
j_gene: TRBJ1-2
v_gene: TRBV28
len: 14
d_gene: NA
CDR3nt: TGTGCCAGCAGATCTGAGGGGGGGCTTCATGGCTACACCTTC
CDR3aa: CASRSEGGLHGYTF

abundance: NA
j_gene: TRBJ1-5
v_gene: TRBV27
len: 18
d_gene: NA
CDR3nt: TGTGCCAGCAGTCCGGGACGGAGGGACCCATATAGCAATCAGCCCCAGCATTTT
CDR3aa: CASSPGRRDPYSNQPQHF

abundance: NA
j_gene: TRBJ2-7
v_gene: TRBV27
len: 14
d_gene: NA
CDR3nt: TGTGCCAGCCAGGGGAGTCTGAGCCCCTACGAGCAGTACTTC
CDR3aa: CASQGSLSPYEQYF